This T cell receptor beta chain was sequenced during a study of T-cell memory formation after mild COVID-19. Each CDR3 protein gets one entry after TCRdb re-called the 5' RACE reads with MiXCR. The sample carries roughly 110,000 distinct CDR3 sequences, under 15% recorded once. Study conclusions and caveats: CD4+ contracting clones were mainly CM and EM; CD8+ ones, EMRA.

The CDR3 totals 15 residues. With 1 base removed from V and 1 base from J, the gap between germline ends came to 10 bases. CDR1 and CDR2 (germline): SEHNR, FQNEAQ (reference sequence). This clonotype was seen a handful of times. The target antigen is unknown. Sequenced: PBMCs or a T cell subset sorted from them (not recorded which). This clonotype originated in an adult woman who had mild COVID-19 (a few samples of this study predate the infection). Cell type and time point are not known. The rearrangement joins TRBV7-9 to TRBJ1-1; D unresolved. The CDR3 DNA is TGTGCCAGCAGCTTAGATCATGAACAGAACACTGAAGCTTTCTTT. Translating gives CASSLDHEQNTEAFF.